This entry describes one T cell receptor (beta chain). What it recognizes is unknown. In the original analysis: Without quality scores, immunoSEQ junctional reads could not be filtered like full-length reads. Only in-frame clones appear in the TCRdb table, and some are missing; sequencing was by immunoSEQ multiplex PCR. Clone size and V and J calls were adopted from that table, with D and trimming inferred from the DNA. Among about 2.1 million clones listed, approximately 94% were seen once. Selected positively for CCR7 and CD45RO-negative, naive CD8 cells excluded terminally differentiated effector memory CD45RA+ cells. The entry originates in a study of shared clonotypes between healthy human individuals. Findings and limits, study-wide: Naive CD4 clonotypes were shared across a handful of donors at 4.5% to 6%. Donors were few, which limited the genetic and exposure-history diversity represented. Generation probability values for non-shared clonotypes were lower than those for clonotypes shared by all four donors.

The ends were cut back, 3 bases at V and 7 bases at J, with 11 bases in the middle. The CDR3 sequence is 12 residues long. Germline-derived CDR1 and CDR2 are SGHDT and YYEEEE. The chain recombines TRBV5-6 with TRBJ2-7; the D is unclear. The clonotype was recovered from a young man in good health. Some clones in this sample may be carry-over from other donors' samples. The sample taken for sequencing was naive CD8+ T cells from PBMCs. This chain's CDR3 is CASSWTSGEQYF. The CDR3 DNA is TGTGCCAGCAGCTGGACGTCTGGGGAGCAGTACTTC.